This entry features one T cell receptor (beta chain) sequence. Its cognate antigen is unknown. These data originate in a study of siplizumab effects on memory and regulatory T cells. Study conclusions and caveats: Some alloreactive sequences were traceable to unstimulated CD4+ memory cells, and siplizumab significantly reduced them. The authors mapped only a minor fraction of alloreactive clones to unstimulated subsets. Confirmation that proliferating Tregs from siplizumab cultures had suppressive function was not obtained.

CDR3 length equals 15 residues. Trimming removed 9 bases from V and 2 bases from J, with 14 bases in between. TCR templates, roughly 10^5 per sample, were assayed. Here immunoSEQ multiplex PCR was the method, and the copy in TCRdb shows in-frame clones only, minus some. The repertoire holds tens of thousands of clones, with about 96% as singletons. Sequencing was performed on naive CD8+ T cells sorted from blood. This sequence joins TRBV23-1 and TRBJ2-6; D uncertain. TRBV23-1 is an open reading frame, and its role is uncertain. This TCR was sampled from a human donor in good health. The chain's CDR3 is CASPVTLTGANVLTF. The CDR3 DNA reads as TGCGCCAGTCCCGTGACACTGACTGGGGCCAACGTCCTGACTTTC.